This T cell receptor beta chain comes out of a study of blood T cell repertoires in COVID-19. Study background: The United States, Italy and Spain were the sources of the acute and convalescent COVID-19 samples.

TCRdb keeps only in-frame clones here, not all; method: immunoSEQ multiplex PCR. The sample gives some 70,000 clones, 88% of which show up once; over 5% is in the top ten. The V segment lost 3 bases and the J segment 0 bases; nucleotides outside the gene matches: 4. Germline V CDR1 and CDR2: GTSNPN, SVGIG (reference sequence). This CDR3 region has 15 residues. The TCR originated in a woman in her 70s with acute or convalescent COVID-19. This chain links TRBV30 with TRBJ1-1; 10 bases match TRBD1. The sample consisted of peripheral blood. The CDR3 sequence: CAWRTGGNLNTEAFF. CDR3 nucleotides: TGTGCCTGGAGGACAGGGGGCAATTTGAACACTGAAGCTTTCTTT.